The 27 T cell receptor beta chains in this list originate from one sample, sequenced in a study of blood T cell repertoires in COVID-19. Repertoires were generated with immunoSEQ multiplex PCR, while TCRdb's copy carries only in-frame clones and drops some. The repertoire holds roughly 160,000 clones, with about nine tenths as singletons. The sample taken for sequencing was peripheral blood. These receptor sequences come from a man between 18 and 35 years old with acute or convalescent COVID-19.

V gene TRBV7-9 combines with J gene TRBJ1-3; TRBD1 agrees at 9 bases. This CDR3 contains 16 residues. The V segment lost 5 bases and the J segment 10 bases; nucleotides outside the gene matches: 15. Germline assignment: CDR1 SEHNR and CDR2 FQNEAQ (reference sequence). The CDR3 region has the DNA TGTGCCAGCAGCCGGGACAGGGCACAACTCCCAGGAACCATATATTTT. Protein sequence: CASSRDRAQLPGTIYF.

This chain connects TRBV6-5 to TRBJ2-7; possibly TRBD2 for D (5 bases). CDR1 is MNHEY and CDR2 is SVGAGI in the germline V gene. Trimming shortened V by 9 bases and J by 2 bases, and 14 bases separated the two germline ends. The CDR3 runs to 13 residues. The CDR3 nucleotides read TGTGCCAGTAAAACTCCGGGGACCTACGAGCAGTACTTC. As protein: CASKTPGTYEQYF.

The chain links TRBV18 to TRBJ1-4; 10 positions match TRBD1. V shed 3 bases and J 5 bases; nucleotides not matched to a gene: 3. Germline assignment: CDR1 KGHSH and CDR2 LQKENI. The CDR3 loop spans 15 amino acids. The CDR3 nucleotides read TGTGCCAGCTCACCCGGGACAGGGGAGAATGAAAAACTGTTTTTT. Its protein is CASSPGTGENEKLFF.

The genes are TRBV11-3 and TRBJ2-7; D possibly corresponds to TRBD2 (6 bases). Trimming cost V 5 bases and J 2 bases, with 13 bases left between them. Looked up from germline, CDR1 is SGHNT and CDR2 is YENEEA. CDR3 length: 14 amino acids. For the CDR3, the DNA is TGTGCCAGCAGCCCCGGGGGTAGTCCCTACGAGCAGTACTTC. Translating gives CASSPGGSPYEQYF.

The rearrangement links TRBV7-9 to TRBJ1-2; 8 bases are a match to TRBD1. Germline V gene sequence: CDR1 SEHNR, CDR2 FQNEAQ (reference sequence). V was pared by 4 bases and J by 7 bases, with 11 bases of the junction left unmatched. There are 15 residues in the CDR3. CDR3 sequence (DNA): TGTGCCAGCAGCTCAGGGATTGGACAGGGAGGTGGCTACACCTTC. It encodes CASSSGIGQGGGYTF.

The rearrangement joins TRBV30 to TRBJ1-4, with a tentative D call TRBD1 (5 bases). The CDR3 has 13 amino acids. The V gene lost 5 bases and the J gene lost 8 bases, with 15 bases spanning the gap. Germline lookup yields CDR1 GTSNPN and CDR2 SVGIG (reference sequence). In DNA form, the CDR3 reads TGTGCCTGGGGGAGGACGGGGACGGAAAAACTGTTTTTT. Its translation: CAWGRTGTEKLFF.

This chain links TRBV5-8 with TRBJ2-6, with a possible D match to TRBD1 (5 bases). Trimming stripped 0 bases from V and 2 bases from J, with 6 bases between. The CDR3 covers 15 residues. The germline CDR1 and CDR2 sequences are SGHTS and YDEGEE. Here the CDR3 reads CASSLGGPGANVLTF. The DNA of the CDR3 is TGTGCCAGCAGCTTGGGGGGCCCTGGGGCCAACGTCCTGACTTTC.

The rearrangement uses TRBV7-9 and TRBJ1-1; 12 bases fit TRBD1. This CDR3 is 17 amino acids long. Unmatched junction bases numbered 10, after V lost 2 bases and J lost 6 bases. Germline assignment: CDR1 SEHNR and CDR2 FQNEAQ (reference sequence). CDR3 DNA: TGTGCCAGCAGCTTAACAGGGACAGGGGGCGCAGGGGCTGAAGCTTTCTTT. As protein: CASSLTGTGGAGAEAFF.

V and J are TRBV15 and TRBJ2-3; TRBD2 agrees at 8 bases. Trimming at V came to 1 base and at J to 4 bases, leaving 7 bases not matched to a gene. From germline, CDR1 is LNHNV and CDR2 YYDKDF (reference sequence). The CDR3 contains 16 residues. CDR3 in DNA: TGTGCCACCAGCAGAGTGCTCGGGAGGGTGGCAGATACGCAGTATTTT. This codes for CATSRVLGRVADTQYF.

Here the CDR3 DNA reads TGTGCCAGCAGTCGGGATACTAGCGGGAGGGCCTTAAGTGCCAAAAACATTCAGTACTTC. Its protein product is CASSRDTSGRALSAKNIQYF. The chain employs TRBV6-6 and TRBJ2-4, with 13 bases fitting TRBD2. Germline assignment: CDR1 MNHNY and CDR2 SVGAGI (reference sequence). This CDR3 is built from 20 residues. The V gene end was trimmed by 5 bases and the J gene end by 1 base; junction bases not matched to a gene: 14.

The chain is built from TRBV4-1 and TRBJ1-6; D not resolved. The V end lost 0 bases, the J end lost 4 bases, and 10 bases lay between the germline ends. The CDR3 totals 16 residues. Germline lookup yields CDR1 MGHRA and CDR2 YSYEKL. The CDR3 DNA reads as TGCGCCAGCAGCCAAGAAAGCGGACGGTATAATTCACCCCTCCACTTT. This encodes CASSQESGRYNSPLHF.

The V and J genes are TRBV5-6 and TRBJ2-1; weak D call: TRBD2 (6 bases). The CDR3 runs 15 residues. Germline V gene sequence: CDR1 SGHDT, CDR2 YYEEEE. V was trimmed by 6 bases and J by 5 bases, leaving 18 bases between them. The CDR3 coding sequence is TGTGCCAGCACCTATAGGATAGCGGTCAACAATGAGCAGTTCTTC. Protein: CASTYRIAVNNEQFF. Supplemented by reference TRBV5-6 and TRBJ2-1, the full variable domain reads DAGVTQSPTHLIKTRGQQVTLRCSPKSGHDTVSWYQQALGQGPQFIFQYYEEEERQRGNFPDRFSGHQFPNYSSELNVNALLLGDSALYLCASTYRIAVNNEQFFGPGTRLTVL.

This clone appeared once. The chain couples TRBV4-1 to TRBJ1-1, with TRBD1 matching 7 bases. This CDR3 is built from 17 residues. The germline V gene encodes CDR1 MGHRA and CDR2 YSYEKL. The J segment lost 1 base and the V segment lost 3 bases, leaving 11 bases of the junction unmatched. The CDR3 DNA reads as TGCGCCAGCAGCCACTCGGTAGGCAGGACAGGGAACACTGAAGCTTTCTTT. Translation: CASSHSVGRTGNTEAFF.

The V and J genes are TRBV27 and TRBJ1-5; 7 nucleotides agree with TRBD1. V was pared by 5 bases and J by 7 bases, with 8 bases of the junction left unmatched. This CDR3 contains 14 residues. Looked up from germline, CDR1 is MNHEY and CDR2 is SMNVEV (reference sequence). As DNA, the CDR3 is TGTGCCAGCAGTCCCCGGGACAGCGGACAGCCCCAGCATTTT. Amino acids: CASSPRDSGQPQHF.

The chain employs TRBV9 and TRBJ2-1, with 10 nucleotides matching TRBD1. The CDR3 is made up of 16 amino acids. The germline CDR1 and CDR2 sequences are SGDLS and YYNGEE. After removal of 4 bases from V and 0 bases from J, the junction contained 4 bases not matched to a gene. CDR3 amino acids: CASSMTGGPSYNEQFF. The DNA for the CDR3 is TGTGCCAGCAGCATGACAGGGGGCCCCTCCTACAATGAGCAGTTCTTC.

CDR3 region: CASSLASTEYQETQYF. The CDR3 bases are TGTGCCAGCAGCTTAGCCTCCACCGAGTACCAAGAGACCCAGTACTTC. The rearrangement joins TRBV7-6 to TRBJ2-5, with D uncertain. V shed 0 bases and J shed 0 bases, with 11 bases lying between them. CDR3 length equals 16 residues. Germline V gene lookup returns CDR1 SGHVS and CDR2 FNYEAQ.

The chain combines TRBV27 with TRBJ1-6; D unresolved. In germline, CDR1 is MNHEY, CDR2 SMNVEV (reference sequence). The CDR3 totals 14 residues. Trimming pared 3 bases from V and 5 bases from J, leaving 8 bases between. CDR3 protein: CASSFRGNNSPLHF. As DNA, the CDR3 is TGTGCCAGCAGTTTCCGAGGGAATAATTCACCCCTCCACTTT.

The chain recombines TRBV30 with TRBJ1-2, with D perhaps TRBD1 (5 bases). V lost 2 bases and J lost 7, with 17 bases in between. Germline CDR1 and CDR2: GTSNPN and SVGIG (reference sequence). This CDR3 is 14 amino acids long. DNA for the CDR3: TGTGCCTGGAGTTTACCGAAGGGGTTGGGTGGCTACACCTTC. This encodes CAWSLPKGLGGYTF.

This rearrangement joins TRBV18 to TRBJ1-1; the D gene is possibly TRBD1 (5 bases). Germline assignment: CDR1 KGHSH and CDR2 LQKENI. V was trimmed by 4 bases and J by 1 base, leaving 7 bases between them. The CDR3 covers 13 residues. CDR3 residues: CASSLGQNTEAFF. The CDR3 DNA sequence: TGTGCCAGCTCACTAGGACAGAACACTGAAGCTTTCTTT.

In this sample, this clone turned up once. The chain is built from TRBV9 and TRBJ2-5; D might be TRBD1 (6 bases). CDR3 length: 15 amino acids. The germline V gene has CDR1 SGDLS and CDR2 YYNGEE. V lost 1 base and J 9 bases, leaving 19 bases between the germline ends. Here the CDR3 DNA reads TGTGCCAGCAGCGTATCTGGACAGTCGACCGGGGCCCAGTACTTC. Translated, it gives CASSVSGQSTGAQYF.

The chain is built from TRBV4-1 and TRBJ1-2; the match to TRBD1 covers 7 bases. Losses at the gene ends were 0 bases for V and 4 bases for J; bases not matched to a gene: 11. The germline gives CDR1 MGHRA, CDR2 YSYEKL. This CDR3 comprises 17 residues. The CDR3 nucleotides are TGCGCCAGCAGCCAAGATTGGGACAGCCATTTCCCCTATGGCTACACCTTC. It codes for CASSQDWDSHFPYGYTF.

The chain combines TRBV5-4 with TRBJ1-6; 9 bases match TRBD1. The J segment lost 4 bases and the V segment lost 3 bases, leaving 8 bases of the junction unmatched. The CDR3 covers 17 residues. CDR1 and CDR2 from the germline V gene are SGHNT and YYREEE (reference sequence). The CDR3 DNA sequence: TGTGCCAGCAGCTCGGGACGGGACAGGGATTATAATTCACCCCTCCACTTT. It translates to CASSSGRDRDYNSPLHF.

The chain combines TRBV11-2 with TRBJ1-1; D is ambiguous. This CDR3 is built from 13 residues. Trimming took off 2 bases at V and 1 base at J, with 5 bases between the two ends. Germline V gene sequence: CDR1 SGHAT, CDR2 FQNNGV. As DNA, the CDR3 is TGTGCCAGCAGCTTAAAGAGGAACACTGAAGCTTTCTTT. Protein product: CASSLKRNTEAFF.

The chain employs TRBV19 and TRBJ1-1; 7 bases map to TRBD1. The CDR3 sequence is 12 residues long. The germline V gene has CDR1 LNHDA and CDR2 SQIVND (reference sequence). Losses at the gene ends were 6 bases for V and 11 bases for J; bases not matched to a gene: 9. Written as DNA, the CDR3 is TGTGCCAGTAGCGGGGACAGTTCAGTGGCTTTCTTT. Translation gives CASSGDSSVAFF.

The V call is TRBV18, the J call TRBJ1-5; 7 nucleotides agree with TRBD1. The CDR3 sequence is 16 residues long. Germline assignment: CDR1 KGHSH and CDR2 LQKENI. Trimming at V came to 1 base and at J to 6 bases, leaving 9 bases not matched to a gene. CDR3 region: CASSPLGAGGTQPQHF. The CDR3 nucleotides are TGTGCCAGCTCACCACTGGGAGCAGGGGGGACTCAGCCCCAGCATTTT. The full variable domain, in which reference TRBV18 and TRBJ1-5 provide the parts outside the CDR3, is NAGVMQNPRHLVRRRGQEARLRCSPMKGHSHVYWYRQLPEEGLKFMVYLQKENIIDESGMPKERFSAEFPKEGPSILRIQQVVRGDSAAYFCASSPLGAGGTQPQHFGDGTRLSIL.

CDR3 nucleotide sequence: TGTGCCAGCAGTTACTCTCCGGACAGGAACTATGGCTACACCTTC. Its protein is CASSYSPDRNYGYTF. V usage is TRBV6-6 and J usage is TRBJ1-2, with 7 nucleotides matching TRBD1. With 0 bases clipped from V and 2 bases from J, the junction kept 3 bases outside the gene matches. Germline V gene sequence: CDR1 MNHNY, CDR2 SVGAGI (reference sequence). This CDR3 is built from 15 residues.

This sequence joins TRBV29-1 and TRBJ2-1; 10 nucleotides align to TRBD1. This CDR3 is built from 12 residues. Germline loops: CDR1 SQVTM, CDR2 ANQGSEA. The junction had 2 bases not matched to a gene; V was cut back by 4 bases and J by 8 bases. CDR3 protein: CSVGQGADEQFF. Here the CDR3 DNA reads TGCAGCGTTGGACAGGGGGCAGATGAGCAGTTCTTC.